The clone carrying this T cell receptor beta chain was found once. CDR1 is LGHDT, CDR2 YNNKEL, per germline (reference sequence). The CDR3 contains 15 residues. The ends lost 5 bases at V and 8 bases at J; junction bases unmatched: 7. These data originate in a study of blood T cell repertoires in COVID-19. The data were produced by immunoSEQ multiplex PCR, yet TCRdb's version contains in-frame clones alone and is incomplete. The sample carries around 250,000 clones, roughly nine tenths recorded once. The chain uses TRBV3-1 (or the pseudogene TRBV3-2) and TRBJ1-6, with TRBD1 identical over 9 bases. This TCR was sampled from a human donor in a cohort exposed to, infected with or recovered from COVID-19 (not recorded which). The donor label of this sample is uncertain. What was sequenced was PBMCs or T cells enriched from blood (not recorded which). The CDR3 reads CASSEVQGADSPLHF. CDR3 in DNA: TGTGCCAGCAGCGAAGTACAGGGGGCAGATTCACCCCTCCACTTT.